This TCR beta chain was sequenced for a study of CD8 T cells in ankylosing spondylitis. The authors made TCR beta libraries by quantitative 5'-RACE with molecular barcodes. From the 5' RACE reads, TCRdb called clonotypes with MiXCR, one entry per CDR3 protein. This table holds about 540,000 distinct CDR3 sequences, roughly 13% found once. Comment on this clonotype: Its antigen remains unknown.

Study-wide findings and caveats: Roughly eight highly homologous variants made up a TCR beta motif that seemed to typify ankylosing spondylitis blood. According to the report, clones linked to the disease were significantly enriched in matched synovial fluid samples taken from ankylosing spondylitis patients.

The germline CDR1 and CDR2 sequences are SGHRS and YFSETQ. The CDR3 consists of 16 residues. With V trimmed by 3 bases and J by 1 base, 7 bases remained unmatched. The receptor was isolated from a male donor with ankylosing spondylitis. The specimen was blood, either unsorted or a sorted T cell fraction (not recorded which). The chain combines TRBV5-1 with TRBJ2-1, with 7 positions matching TRBD2. The CDR3: CASSSSPGGSYNEQFF. CDR3 in DNA: TGCGCCAGCAGCTCTTCTCCGGGGGGTTCCTACAATGAGCAGTTCTTC.